This section outlines one T cell receptor (beta chain) sequence together with its context. This entry belongs to a study of shared T cell receptors in the human thymus. Produced via immunoSEQ multiplex PCR; TCRdb's table is partial and in-frame only. This sample has hundreds of thousands of clones, with around 95% found just once. Germline V gene data show CDR1 as ENHRY and CDR2 as SYGVKD. The CDR3 has 21 residues. The V and J ends lost 6 bases and 0 bases, in that order; junction bases with no gene match: 13. Sequences were obtained from thymocytes. The V gene is TRBV10-3, the J gene TRBJ2-6, with 14 bases aligning to TRBD2. The clonotype originates from a human donor. This CDR3 reads CAIREPGLAGDARSGANVLTF. CDR3 nucleotide sequence: TGTGCCATCAGGGAACCGGGACTAGCGGGAGATGCCCGCTCTGGGGCCAACGTCCTGACTTTC.